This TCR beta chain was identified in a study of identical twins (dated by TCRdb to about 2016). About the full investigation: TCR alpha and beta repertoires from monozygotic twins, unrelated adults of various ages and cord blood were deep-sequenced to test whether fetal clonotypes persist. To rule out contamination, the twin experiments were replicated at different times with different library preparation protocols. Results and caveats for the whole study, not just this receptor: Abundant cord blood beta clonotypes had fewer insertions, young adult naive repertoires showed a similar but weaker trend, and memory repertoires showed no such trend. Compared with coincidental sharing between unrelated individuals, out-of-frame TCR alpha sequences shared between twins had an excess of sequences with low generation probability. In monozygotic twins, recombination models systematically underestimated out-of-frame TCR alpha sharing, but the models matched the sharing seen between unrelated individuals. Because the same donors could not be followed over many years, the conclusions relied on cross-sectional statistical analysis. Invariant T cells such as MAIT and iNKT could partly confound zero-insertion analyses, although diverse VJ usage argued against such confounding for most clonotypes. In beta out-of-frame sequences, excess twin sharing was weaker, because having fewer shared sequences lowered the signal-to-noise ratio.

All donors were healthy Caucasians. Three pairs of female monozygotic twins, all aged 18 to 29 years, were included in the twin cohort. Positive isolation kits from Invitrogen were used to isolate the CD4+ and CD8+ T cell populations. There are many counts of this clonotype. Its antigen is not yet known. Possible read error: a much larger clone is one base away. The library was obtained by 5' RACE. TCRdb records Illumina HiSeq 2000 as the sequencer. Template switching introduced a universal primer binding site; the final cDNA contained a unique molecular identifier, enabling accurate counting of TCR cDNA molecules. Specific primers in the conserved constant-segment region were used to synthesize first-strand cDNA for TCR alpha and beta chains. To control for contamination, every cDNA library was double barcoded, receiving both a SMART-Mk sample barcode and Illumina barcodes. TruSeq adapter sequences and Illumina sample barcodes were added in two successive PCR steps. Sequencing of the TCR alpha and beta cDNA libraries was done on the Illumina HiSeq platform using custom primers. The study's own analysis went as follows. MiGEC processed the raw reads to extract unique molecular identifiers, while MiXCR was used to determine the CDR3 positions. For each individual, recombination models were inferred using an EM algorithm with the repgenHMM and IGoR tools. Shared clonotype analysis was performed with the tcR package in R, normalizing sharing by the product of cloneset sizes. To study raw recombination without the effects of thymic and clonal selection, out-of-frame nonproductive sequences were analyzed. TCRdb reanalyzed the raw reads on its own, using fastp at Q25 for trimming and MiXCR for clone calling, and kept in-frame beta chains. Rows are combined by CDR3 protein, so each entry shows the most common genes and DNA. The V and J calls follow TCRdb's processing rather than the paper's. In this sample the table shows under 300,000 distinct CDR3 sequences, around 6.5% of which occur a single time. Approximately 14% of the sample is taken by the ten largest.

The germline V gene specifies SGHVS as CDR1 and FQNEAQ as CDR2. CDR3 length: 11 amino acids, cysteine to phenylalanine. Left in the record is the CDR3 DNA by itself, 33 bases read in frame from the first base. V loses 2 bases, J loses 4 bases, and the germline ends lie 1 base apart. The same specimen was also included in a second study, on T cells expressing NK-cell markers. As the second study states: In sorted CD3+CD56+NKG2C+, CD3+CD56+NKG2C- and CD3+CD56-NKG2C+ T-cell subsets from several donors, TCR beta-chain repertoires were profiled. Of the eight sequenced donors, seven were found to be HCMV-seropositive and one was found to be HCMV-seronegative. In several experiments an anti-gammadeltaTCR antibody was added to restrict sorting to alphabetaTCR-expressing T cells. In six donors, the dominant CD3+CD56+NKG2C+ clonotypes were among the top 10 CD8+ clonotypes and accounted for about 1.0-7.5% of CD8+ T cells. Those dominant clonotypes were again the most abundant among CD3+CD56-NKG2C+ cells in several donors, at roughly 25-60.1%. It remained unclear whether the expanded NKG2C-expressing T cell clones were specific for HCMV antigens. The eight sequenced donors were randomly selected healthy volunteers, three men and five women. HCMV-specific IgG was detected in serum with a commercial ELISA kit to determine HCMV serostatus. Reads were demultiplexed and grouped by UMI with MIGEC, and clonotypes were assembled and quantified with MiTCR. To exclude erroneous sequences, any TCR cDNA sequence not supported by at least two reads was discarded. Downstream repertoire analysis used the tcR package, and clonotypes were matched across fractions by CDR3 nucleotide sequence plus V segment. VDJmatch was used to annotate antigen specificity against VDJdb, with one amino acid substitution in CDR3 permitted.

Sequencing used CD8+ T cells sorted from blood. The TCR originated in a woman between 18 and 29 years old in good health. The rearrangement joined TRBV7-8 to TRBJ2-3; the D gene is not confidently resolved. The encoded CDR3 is CASSLPDTQYF. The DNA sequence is TGTGCCAGCAGCTTACCAGATACGCAGTATTTT.